This record concerns one T cell receptor beta chain sequence. Original processing methods: ImmunoSEQ supplied junction-only sequences lacking quality scores, so filtering was different. Clones were sequenced by immunoSEQ multiplex PCR, and TCRdb holds only the in-frame ones, with some missing. The V and J calls and clone size are taken from that table; D and trimming were inferred from the DNA. Of roughly 2.5 million clones in the sample, about 92% are singletons; the top ten hold under 0.15%. The entry originates in a study of shared clonotypes between healthy human individuals. The investigators split CD4+ cells into a CD45RA+ naive subset and a CD45RA-negative memory subset. The sequence was collected from a man aged 18 to 30 in good health. The sample comprised naive CD4+ T cells sorted from blood. Subset specified: CD45RA+ positively selected.

In nucleotides, the CDR3 is TGTGCCATCAGACCGATCGTCTCTGGAAACACCATATATTTT. This codes for CAIRPIVSGNTIYF. The rearrangement uses TRBV10-3 and TRBJ1-3; D uncertain. CDR1 ENHRY and CDR2 SYGVKD come from the germline V gene. The V and J ends lost 6 bases and 0 bases respectively, with 9 bases between them. The CDR3 contains 14 residues.